Below are 11 T cell receptor beta chains sequenced from a single sample in a study of T cells after yellow fever vaccination. TCRdb analysed the 5' RACE reads with MiXCR anew, one entry per CDR3 protein. Found here are roughly 99,000 distinct CDR3 sequences, roughly 5.8% of them singletons; the top ten hold more than 40%. This sample comprised CD8+ T cells sorted from PBMCs, obtained 10 days after the yellow fever booster vaccination. These receptors all come from a young man who received the YFV17D yellow fever vaccine.

This clonotype was found a few times. The rearrangement links TRBV19 to TRBJ2-4, with TRBD1 as a possible D gene (5 bases). Germline V gene sequence: CDR1 LNHDA, CDR2 SQIVND (reference sequence). Trimming took 4 bases from V and 1 from J, leaving 17 bases between them. The CDR3 sequence is 17 residues long. The CDR3 is CASSNPFSGHAKNIQYF. CDR3 sequence (DNA): TGTGCCAGTAGTAACCCCTTCTCCGGACACGCCAAAAACATTCAGTACTTC. The full variable domain, completed using reference TRBV19 and TRBJ2-4, is DGGITQSPKYLFRKEGQNVTLSCEQNLNHDAMYWYRQDPGQGLRLIYYSQIVNDFQKGDIAEGYSVSREKKESFPLTVTSAQKNPTAFYLCASSNPFSGHAKNIQYFGAGTRLSVL.

The chain employs TRBV27 and TRBJ2-5; TRBD2 might be the D (5 bases). Germline-derived CDR1 and CDR2 are MNHEY and SMNVEV (reference sequence). The V end lost 5 bases, the J end lost 0 bases, and 13 bases lay between the germline ends. The CDR3 is made up of 15 amino acids. CDR3 sequence reads: CASSPSSGYQETQYF. The CDR3, as DNA: TGTGCCAGCAGTCCCTCGAGCGGATACCAAGAGACCCAGTACTTC.

The chain employs TRBV6-1 and TRBJ2-3; TRBD2 agrees at 9 bases. Germline V lookup: CDR1 MNHNS, CDR2 SASEGT. With V trimmed by 3 bases and J by 3 bases, 4 bases remained unmatched. CDR3 length: 15 residues. The CDR3 DNA reads as TGTGCCAGCAGTGATGAGCGGGGGGTTACAGATACGCAGTATTTT. Protein: CASSDERGVTDTQYF.

This clonotype was seen ten or more times. The rearrangement joins TRBV4-1 to TRBJ2-1; 7 bases align to TRBD1. This CDR3 is built from 15 residues. Per the germline V gene, CDR1 is MGHRA and CDR2 is YSYEKL. The junction had 7 bases not matched to a gene; V was cut back by 4 bases and J by 4 bases. CDR3 region: CASSPRQGRYNEQFF. For the CDR3, the DNA is TGCGCCAGCAGCCCTCGACAGGGCCGATACAATGAGCAGTTCTTC.

This clonotype was found many times. The chain is built from TRBV12-3 or TRBV12-4 and TRBJ2-7; 10 positions match TRBD2. The CDR3 is made up of 13 amino acids. CDR3 protein: CDLRASGGDEQYV. The CDR3 DNA is TGTGACTTGCGGGCTAGCGGGGGAGACGAGCAGTACGTC.

The chain combines TRBV21-1 with TRBJ1-5; no DNA check was done on the table's D call, TRBD1. TRBV21-1 counts as a pseudogene. This CDR3 is built from 16 residues. CDR3 region: CASTPDRGESNQPQHF. CDR3 in DNA: TGTGCCAGCACCCCGGACAGGGGGGAGAGCAATCAGCCCCAGCATTTT.

The chain has TRBV10-3 and TRBJ2-5, with 8 bases identical to TRBD1. V shed 6 bases and J 5 bases; nucleotides not matched to a gene: 8. CDR1 and CDR2 from the germline V gene are ENHRY and SYGVKD. The CDR3 runs to 14 residues. CDR3 DNA sequence: TGTGCCATCAGCGGGACAGGTGCTGAGGAGACCCAGTACTTC. This translates into CAISGTGAEETQYF.

The chain carries TRBV7-6 and TRBJ1-2, with D perhaps TRBD1 (6 bases). The CDR3 runs 14 residues. With 4 bases removed from V and 7 bases from J, the gap between germline ends came to 16 bases. Per germline, CDR1 SGHVS and CDR2 FNYEAQ. Written as DNA, the CDR3 is TGTGCCAGCAGCTCAACCGACAGGAGGGCTGGCTACACCTTC. Its translation is CASSSTDRRAGYTF.

The rearrangement joins TRBV29-1 to TRBJ2-7, with TRBD2 identical over 12 bases. With V trimmed by 5 bases and J by 4 bases, 3 bases remained unmatched. The CDR3 contains 13 residues. The germline V gene has CDR1 SQVTM and CDR2 ANQGSEA. The DNA of the CDR3 is TGCAGCGTTCAGACTAGCGGGGGTTACGAGCAGTACTTC. Translated: CSVQTSGGYEQYF.

This clonotype was seen many times. This chain joins TRBV24-1 and TRBJ2-1; 8 bases are shared with TRBD1. Germline V gene sequence: CDR1 KGHDR, CDR2 SFDVKD. The CDR3 runs to 13 residues. The ends lost 2 bases at V and 8 bases at J; junction bases unmatched: 1. CDR3 sequence: CATSDSQGDEQFF. CDR3 bases: TGTGCCACCAGTGATTCACAGGGGGATGAGCAGTTCTTC.

The rearrangement joins TRBV12-3 or TRBV12-4 to TRBJ2-5; TRBD2 aligns across 10 bases. The CDR3 sequence is 14 residues long. The J segment lost 5 bases and the V segment lost 6 bases, leaving 6 bases of the junction unmatched. The CDR3: CASRVAGGGETQYF. For the CDR3, the DNA is TGTGCCAGCAGAGTAGCGGGGGGCGGTGAGACCCAGTACTTC.